This T cell receptor beta chain originates from a study of cytomegalovirus exposure and HLA in healthy donors. Whole-study results and caveats: An analysis done earlier found most TCR beta V segments productive about 87% or about 30% of the time.

As to this clone: Its antigen is unidentified.

CDR3 length: 14 residues. Germline loops: CDR1 MDHEN, CDR2 SYDVKM. Trimming took 5 bases from V and 4 from J, leaving 14 bases between them. It was with 60 Vbeta and 13 Jbeta primers that the PCR ran. TCRdb's table, derived via immunoSEQ multiplex PCR, lists solely in-frame clones and lacks some. The sample has about 150,000 clones, around 77% seen once. Specimen: PBMCs. The sequence derives from a middle-aged woman in good health and CMV-seropositive. The V and J genes are TRBV28 and TRBJ1-2, with unresolved D. Here the CDR3 reads CASSEVSLPYGYTF. CDR3 coding DNA: TGTGCCAGCAGTGAGGTTTCGCTCCCCTATGGCTACACCTTC.